This T cell receptor (beta chain) derives from a study of blood T cell repertoires in COVID-19. About the research overall: COVID-19 samples, acute and convalescent, were from the United States, Italy and Spain. The analysed material was cDNA or gDNA that came from T cells, B-cell-depleted T cells, or PBMCs.

V gave up 3 bases and J gave up 2 bases; unmatched junction bases: 4. Germline V lookup: CDR1 SGDLS, CDR2 YYNGEE. This CDR3 contains 15 residues. Authors' data handling: It was from reference gene primer amplification that nucleated cell counts were estimated. Sequencing was performed with immunoSEQ multiplex PCR; in TCRdb, only in-frame clones are kept and a portion is missing. The D gene and trimming were derived from the DNA, and the V and J assignments and clone size from that table. Of 55,000 to 70,000 clones in the sample, around three quarters are singletons; the top ten hold approximately 3%.

The sample consisted of peripheral blood. The clonotype comes from a man between 60 and 75 years old with acute or convalescent COVID-19. The V gene is TRBV9, the J gene TRBJ1-2; 10 nucleotides agree with TRBD1. The CDR3, as DNA: TGTGCCAGCAGCGAGGAGGACAGGGGGAACTATGGCTACACCTTC. This translates into CASSEEDRGNYGYTF.